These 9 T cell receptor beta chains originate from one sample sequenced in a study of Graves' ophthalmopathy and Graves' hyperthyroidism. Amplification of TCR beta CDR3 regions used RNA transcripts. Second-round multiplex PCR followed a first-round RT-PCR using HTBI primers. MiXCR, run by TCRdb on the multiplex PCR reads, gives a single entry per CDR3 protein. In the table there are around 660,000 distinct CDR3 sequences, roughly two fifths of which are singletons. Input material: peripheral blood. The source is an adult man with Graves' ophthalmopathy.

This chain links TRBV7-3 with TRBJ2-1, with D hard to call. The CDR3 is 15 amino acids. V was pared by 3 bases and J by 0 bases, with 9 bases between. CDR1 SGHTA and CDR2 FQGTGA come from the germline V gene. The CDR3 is CASSFQASSYNEQFF. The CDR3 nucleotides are TGTGCCAGCAGCTTTCAAGCGAGCTCCTACAATGAGCAGTTCTTC.

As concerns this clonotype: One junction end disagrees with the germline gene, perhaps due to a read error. The CDR3 bases are TGCGCCAGCAGCGGCGGGGAGATATCCGGTCCACCCCTCCACTTT. Amino acid sequence: CASSGGEISGPPLHF. This sequence joins TRBV9 and TRBJ1-6; D remains unclear. Germline V gene data show CDR1 as SGDLS and CDR2 as YYNGEE. The CDR3 runs to 15 residues. Complete variable domain (other parts from reference TRBV9 and TRBJ1-6): DSGVTQTPKHLITATGQRVTLRCSPRSGDLSVYWYQQSLDQGLQFLIQYYNGEERAKGNILERFSAQQFPDLHSELNLSSLELGDSALYFCASSGGEISGPPLHFGNGTRLTVT.

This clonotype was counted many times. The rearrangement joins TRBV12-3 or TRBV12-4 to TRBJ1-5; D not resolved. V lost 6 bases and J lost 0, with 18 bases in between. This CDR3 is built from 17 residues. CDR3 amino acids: CASRWGDGFYSNQPQHF. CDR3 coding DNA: TGTGCCAGCAGGTGGGGTGACGGGTTTTATAGCAATCAGCCCCAGCATTTT.

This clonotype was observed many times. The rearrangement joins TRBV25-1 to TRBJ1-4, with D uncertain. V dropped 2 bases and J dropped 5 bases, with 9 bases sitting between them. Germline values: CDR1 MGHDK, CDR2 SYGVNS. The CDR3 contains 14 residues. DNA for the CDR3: TGTGCCAGCAGTGAACCCCCTTGGAATGAAAAACTGTTTTTT. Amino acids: CASSEPPWNEKLFF.

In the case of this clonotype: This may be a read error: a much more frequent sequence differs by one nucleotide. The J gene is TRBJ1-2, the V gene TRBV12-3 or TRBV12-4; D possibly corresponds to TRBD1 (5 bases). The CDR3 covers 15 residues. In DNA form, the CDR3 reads TGTGCCAGCACCACCCTCCGGGGCTGGGACTATGGCTACGCCTTC. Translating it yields CASTTLRGWDYGYAF.

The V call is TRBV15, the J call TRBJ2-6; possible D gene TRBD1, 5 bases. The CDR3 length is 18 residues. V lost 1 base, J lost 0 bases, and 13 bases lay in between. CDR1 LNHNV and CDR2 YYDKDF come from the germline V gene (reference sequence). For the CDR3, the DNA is TGTGCCACCAGCAGAGGACAGTCAACCCTCTCTGGGGCCAACGTCCTGACTTTC. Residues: CATSRGQSTLSGANVLTF.

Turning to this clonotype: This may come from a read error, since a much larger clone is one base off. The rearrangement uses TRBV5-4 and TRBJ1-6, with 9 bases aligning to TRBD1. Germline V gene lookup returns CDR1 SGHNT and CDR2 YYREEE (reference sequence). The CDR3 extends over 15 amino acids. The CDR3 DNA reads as TGTGCCAGCGGCTTGCTGAGACAGGGGGGTTCACCCCTCCACTTT. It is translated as CASGLLRQGGSPLHF.

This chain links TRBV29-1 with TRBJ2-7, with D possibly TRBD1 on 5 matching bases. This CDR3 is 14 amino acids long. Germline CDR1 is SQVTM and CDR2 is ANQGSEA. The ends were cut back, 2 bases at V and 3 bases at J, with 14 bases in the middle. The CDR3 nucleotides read TGCAGCGTTGAACAGGGTTCAGGTAGCTACGAGCAGTACTTC. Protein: CSVEQGSGSYEQYF.

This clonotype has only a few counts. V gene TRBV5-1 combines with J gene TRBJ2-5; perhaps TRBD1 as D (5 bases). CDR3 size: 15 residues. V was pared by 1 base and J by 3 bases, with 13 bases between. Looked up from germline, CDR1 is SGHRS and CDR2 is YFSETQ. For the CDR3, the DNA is TGCGCCAGCAGCTTGCTAATAGGCAGGGAAGAGACCCAGTACTTC. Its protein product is CASSLLIGREETQYF.